This entry lists 18 T cell receptor beta chains sequenced from one sample in a study of blood T cell repertoires in COVID-19. Some clones are missing from TCRdb's copy, which holds only in-frame ones; the method was immunoSEQ multiplex PCR. The table has approximately 300,000 clones, about nine tenths seen once; the top ten hold more than 9%. Input material: PBMCs or T cells enriched from blood (not recorded which). These receptors all stem from a woman aged 18-29 years who had recovered from COVID-19.

This sequence joins TRBV24-1 and TRBJ2-2; D possibly corresponds to TRBD2 (6 bases). The V end was cut by 7 bases, the J end by 0 bases, with 14 bases between. The V gene's germline CDR1 is KGHDR and CDR2 SFDVKD. This CDR3 is 16 amino acids long. The chain's CDR3 is CATSSDYTPNTGELFF. The CDR3 bases are TGTGCCACCAGCTCGGACTACACTCCGAACACCGGGGAGCTGTTTTTT.

In the case of this clone: A read error may account for a junction end that differs from germline. The V and J genes are TRBV4-1 and TRBJ1-3; perhaps TRBD1 as D (5 bases). CDR1 MGHRA and CDR2 YSYEKL come from the germline V gene. This CDR3 has 13 residues. The CDR3 reads CASSRGPGNTIYF. The CDR3 region has the DNA TGCGCCAGCAGCCGGGGCCCTGGGAACACCATATATTTT.

This clone occurred many times. This chain joins TRBV28 and TRBJ1-5; 9 bases are a match to TRBD1. This CDR3 is built from 15 residues. V lost 5 bases to trimming and J lost 3 bases; unmatched junction nucleotides: 5. CDR1 and CDR2 from the germline V gene are MDHEN and SYDVKM. CDR3 bases: TGTGCCAGCAGTGATGGACAGGGGTACAATCAGCCCCAGCATTTT. Its protein product is CASSDGQGYNQPQHF.

Here the CDR3 reads CASSHEPYEAFF. In DNA form, the CDR3 reads TGTGCCAGTAGCCATGAGCCTTATGAAGCTTTCTTT. V usage is TRBV19 and J usage is TRBJ1-1; D is ambiguous. The CDR3 has 12 amino acids. Germline CDR1 reads LNHDA; CDR2 reads SQIVND (reference sequence). V was cut by 6 bases and J by 7 bases, with 12 bases left in between.

The rearrangement links TRBV5-1 to TRBJ2-3; 7 bases align to TRBD1. The CDR3 is 17 residues long. V lost 4 bases, J lost 2 bases, and 13 bases stayed unmatched. Per germline, CDR1 SGHRS and CDR2 YFSETQ. Written as DNA, the CDR3 is TGCGCCAGCAGCCTTGATCCACCGGGACAGATCACAGATACGCAGTATTTT. This gives the protein CASSLDPPGQITDTQYF.

The rearrangement joins TRBV9 to TRBJ2-7, with 8 bases lining up with TRBD2. Germline V gives CDR1 SGDLS, CDR2 YYNGEE. V shed 4 bases, J shed 0 bases, and the junction held 6 bases outside the gene matches. The CDR3 consists of 15 residues. CDR3 loop: CASSLGGGSSYEQYF. The CDR3 bases are TGTGCCAGCAGCCTCGGGGGGGGTAGCTCCTACGAGCAGTACTTC.

The DNA for the CDR3 is TGTGCCAGTAGTAAAGCAGGGAACGGTCAGCCCCAGCATTTT. Its protein is CASSKAGNGQPQHF. This chain links TRBV19 with TRBJ1-5; D possibly corresponds to TRBD1 (5 bases). V lost 4 bases to trimming and J lost 6 bases, with 13 bases between them. CDR3 size: 14 residues. CDR1 LNHDA and CDR2 SQIVND come from the germline V gene (reference sequence).

This clone was counted ten times or more. The rearrangement joins TRBV3-1 (or the pseudogene TRBV3-2) to TRBJ2-1; 7 bases map to TRBD2. The J segment lost 9 bases and the V segment lost 1 base, leaving 9 bases of the junction unmatched. Germline CDR1 LGHDT, CDR2 YNNKEL (reference sequence). This CDR3 spans 15 amino acids. Written as DNA, the CDR3 is TGTGCCAGCAGCCAAGGAGCGGGGCCCGCCGGTGAGCAGTTCTTC. It is translated as CASSQGAGPAGEQFF.

This clone was found a few times. The CDR3 coding sequence is TGCGCCAGCAGCTTGGAGGGGACAGGGTTAGATGAGCAGTTCTTC. Translating gives CASSLEGTGLDEQFF. V usage is TRBV5-1 and J usage is TRBJ2-1; 9 bases align to TRBD1. Germline values: CDR1 SGHRS, CDR2 YFSETQ. The trim removed 0 bases at V and 8 bases at J, leaving 6 bases unmatched. This CDR3 region has 15 residues.

The chain links TRBV7-2 to TRBJ1-6; 7 nucleotides align to TRBD1. V trimming: 1 base; J trimming: 12 bases; junction bases outside the gene matches: 9. Germline loops: CDR1 SGHTA, CDR2 FQGNSA. The CDR3 covers 15 residues. Here the CDR3 reads CASSLEAGGPRPLHF. Here the CDR3 DNA reads TGTGCCAGCAGCTTAGAGGCAGGGGGGCCTCGACCCCTCCACTTT.

The chain recombines TRBV28 with TRBJ2-1; maybe TRBD1 (5 bases). The length of the CDR3 is 14 residues. Germline V gene lookup returns CDR1 MDHEN and CDR2 SYDVKM. V gave up 5 bases and J gave up 8 bases, with 16 bases separating them. CDR3 amino acids: CASSVDRREDEQFF. CDR3 in DNA: TGTGCCAGCAGTGTAGACCGCAGGGAAGATGAGCAGTTCTTC.

This clone was observed a handful of times. The rearrangement links TRBV9 to TRBJ1-2; a possible D gene is TRBD1 (6 bases). The germline V and J ends were trimmed by 0 bases and 2 bases, with 11 bases remaining between them. CDR3 size: 15 residues. CDR1 is SGDLS, CDR2 YYNGEE, per germline. DNA for the CDR3: TGTGCCAGCAGCGTAGAGGACAGCCCCAACTATGGCTACACCTTC. Its protein is CASSVEDSPNYGYTF.

J is TRBJ2-1 and V is TRBV9; D is undetermined. The CDR3 is 13 amino acids. V gave up 4 bases and J gave up 1 base, with 6 bases separating them. The germline CDR1 and CDR2 sequences are SGDLS and YYNGEE. The CDR3 reads CASSSSSYNEQFF. As DNA, the CDR3 is TGTGCCAGCAGCTCCTCTTCCTACAATGAGCAGTTCTTC.

This clone was observed a single time. A single base separates this from a much larger clone, so it may be a read error. J is TRBJ2-1 and V is TRBV9; 7 nucleotides line up with TRBD1. The CDR3 has 15 residues. CDR1 and CDR2 (germline): SGDLS, YYNGEE. The ends lost 3 bases at V and 0 bases at J; junction bases unmatched: 3. CDR3 DNA: TGTGCCAGCAGCGGCCGGGACAGCTCCTACAATGAGCAGTTCTTC. Its protein is CASSGRDSSYNEQFF.

This clone was counted between two and nine times. V and J are TRBV27 and TRBJ1-6; D not resolved. The germline gives CDR1 MNHEY, CDR2 SMNVEV (reference sequence). V was shortened by 5 bases and J by 9 bases, with 8 bases between the two germline ends. CDR3 length: 12 amino acids. DNA for the CDR3: TGTGCCAGCAGTCCCGGTAGTTCACCCCTCCACTTT. It encodes CASSPGSSPLHF.

The gene calls are TRBV7-9 and TRBJ2-1; D is perhaps TRBD2 (5 bases). Germline assignment: CDR1 SEHNR and CDR2 FQNEAQ (reference sequence). This CDR3 has 14 residues. V lost 2 bases and J 10 bases, leaving 15 bases between the germline ends. The CDR3 region is CASSLRVQTGEQFF. The CDR3 DNA reads TGTGCCAGCAGCTTAAGGGTACAAACGGGGGAGCAGTTCTTC.

This clone showed up just once. The V and J genes are TRBV4-1 and TRBJ2-2, with 10 bases fitting TRBD2. The junction had 1 base not matched to a gene; V was cut back by 2 bases and J by 4 bases. The length of the CDR3 is 15 residues. The V gene's germline CDR1 is MGHRA and CDR2 YSYEKL. The CDR3 region has the DNA TGCGCCAGCAGCCAAACTAGCGGGGTCACCGGGGAGCTGTTTTTT. Its protein product is CASSQTSGVTGELFF.

The V call is TRBV5-1, the J call TRBJ2-2, with D maybe TRBD1 (5 bases). The V and J ends lost 1 base and 7 bases respectively, with 11 bases between them. Germline loops: CDR1 SGHRS, CDR2 YFSETQ. The CDR3 loop spans 14 amino acids. The CDR3 DNA sequence: TGCGCCAGCAGCTTGTCTGGGGCATACGGGGAGCTGTTTTTT. The encoded protein is CASSLSGAYGELFF.